This T cell receptor (beta chain) was recorded in a study of T cell repertoires in cytomegalovirus infection. About this clonotype: Antigen unknown.

TCRdb redid the calling of the reads with MiXCR, one entry per CDR3 protein. The profile covers 800,000 to 950,000 distinct CDR3 sequences, with approximately 29% appearing a single time and roughly 12% taken by the ten largest. With V trimmed by 6 bases and J by 3 bases, 4 bases remained unmatched. CDR1 is LNHDA, CDR2 SQIVND, per germline (reference sequence). The CDR3 totals 13 residues. The sequence was obtained from a human donor in good health (CMV status not recorded). Some clones in this sample may be carry-over from other donors' samples. The sequenced sample was cultured CD8+ T cells from PBMCs, obtained from culture after CMV antigen stimulation. V usage is TRBV19 and J usage is TRBJ2-5, with 7 bases lining up with TRBD1. CDR3 nucleotide sequence: TGTGCCAGTAGGGACAGGATTAAAGAGACCCAGTACTTC. This translates into CASRDRIKETQYF.